This TCR beta chain was identified during a study of OX40 agonist ivuxolimab in advanced cancers. Concerning the study at large: Ivuxolimab was a fully human IgG2 agonistic monoclonal antibody targeting the costimulatory receptor OX40 (CD134). Prior anti-PD-1, anti-PD-L1 or anti-CTLA-4 therapy was permitted, and checkpoint inhibitors had been received by about 37% of dose-escalation patients. In the dose-escalation cohort, 82.7% of patients were male, and the mean age was approximately 55 years, with a range of about 23 to 80. Intravenous ivuxolimab was administered to patients every 2 weeks at six dose levels: 0.01, 0.1, 0.3, 1.5, 3 and 10 mg/kg. Of the roughly 52 dose-escalation patients, hepatocellular carcinoma was present in roughly 19, melanoma in roughly 15, renal cell carcinoma in 9 and head and neck cancer in 9. The paper reports the monotherapy dose-escalation portion (N of about 52 patients) of the phase I ivuxolimab trial. Partial responses occurred in three dose-escalation patients: two with cutaneous melanoma and one with hepatocellular carcinoma. Peripheral TCRbeta sequencing aimed to test whether ivuxolimab altered TCR sequence diversity and caused clonal T-cell expansion.

In the case of this clone: Its antigen is still unknown. Within one base of it there is no much larger clone, and no base qualities were kept.

For sequencing of the TCRbeta CDR3 region, genomic DNA was extracted from the sorted cells. The immunoSEQ Assay was used for sequencing of TCRbeta CDR3 regions. Drawn from immuneACCESS, this table holds only the in-frame rearrangements with V and J called that TCRdb kept. Clones are partly lost; checked studies trace under half to an unresolved V gene and leave the rest unexplained. The sample includes 55,000 to 80,000 clones, with roughly 83% observed a single time. The top ten clonotypes cover about 8% of the sample. V loses 8 bases of germline sequence and J loses 0 bases, and the interval between the two ends is 11 bases. The CDR3 sequence holds 14 residues, the cysteine and phenylalanine included. The retained sequence is limited to the CDR3, 42 bases, with the frame set at the first base. Via the germline V gene, CDR1 is MNHEY and CDR2 SVGAGI. Patients with a history of autoimmune disease or receiving systemic immunosuppression were excluded from the trial. Peripheral blood for TCR sequencing was collected from all dose cohorts at baseline, on cycle 4 day 1, and on cycle 7 day 1. The samples were drawn from a first-in-human, open-label, multicenter phase I dose-escalation trial of ivuxolimab. Adults with locally advanced or metastatic melanoma, renal cell, hepatocellular, or head and neck squamous cell carcinoma were enrolled in the trial. CD4+ and CD8+ T cells were sorted separately from peripheral blood before TCR sequencing.

Study-level results and caveats: After ivuxolimab, expanded clones were on average more numerous among CD8+ T cells than among CD4+ T cells. The antigen specificity of the peripheral T cells that underwent clonal expansion was not determined. Low levels of normalized T-cell clonal expansion were also shown by some nonresponding patients. In the 0.1-3.0 mg/kg groups, partial responders were among the patients with the lowest normalized peripheral clonal expansion, particularly in CD8+ T cells. At doses from 0.1 to 3.0 mg/kg, clonal expansion was seen in both CD4+ and CD8+ blood T cells between baseline and week 6.

The starting material was CD4+ or CD8+ T cells sorted from blood, obtained in a trial of the OX40 agonist ivuxolimab. The chain is encoded by TRBV6-5 joined to TRBJ1-5, with the D segment identity uncertain. The clonotype comes from an adult with an advanced solid tumor such as melanoma, head and neck, liver or kidney cancer. In nucleotides, the sequence is TGTGCCAGCCGAGGGAGTATTAGCAATCAGCCCCAGCATTTT. Its protein is CASRGSISNQPQHF.